This T cell receptor beta chain appears in the sequencing data of a study of CD8 T cells in ankylosing spondylitis. One entry per CDR3 protein, called by TCRdb with MiXCR from the 5' RACE reads. The profile shows about 400,000 distinct CDR3 sequences, 20% of them singletons. Whole-study findings and limits: Within matched ankylosing spondylitis synovial fluid, disease-linked clones were reportedly significantly enriched.

Trimming removed 5 bases from V and 4 bases from J; junction bases left unmatched: 7. This CDR3 contains 15 residues. Germline V gene data show CDR1 as SGHAT and CDR2 as FQNNGV. In the case of this clonotype: Its antigen is unknown.

This sequence joins TRBV11-2 and TRBJ2-5, with 10 bases aligning to TRBD1. The receptor's source is a male donor with ankylosing spondylitis or in good health (not recorded which). Sequencing was carried out using blood, either unsorted or a sorted T cell fraction (not recorded which). The CDR3 protein is CASSDGQGGSETQYF. The CDR3 nucleotides read TGTGCCAGCAGCGACGGACAGGGGGGATCAGAGACCCAGTACTTC.